Described below is a single T cell receptor beta chain sequence and its context. Its antigen is still unknown. Produced via immunoSEQ multiplex PCR; TCRdb's table is partial and in-frame only. The profile shows 2 million to 3 million clones, 90% to 95% of them singletons. The CDR3 has 14 residues. Germline lookup yields CDR1 SGHRS and CDR2 YFSETQ. V dropped 0 bases and J dropped 8; count of bases not matched to a gene: 4. The entry originates in a study of shared clonotypes between healthy human individuals. Study-wide results and caveats: Specimens sampled were limited to blood, with tissue repertoires likely differing. Despite large depth, rarefaction showed incomplete sorted-subset sequencing.

V gene TRBV5-1 combines with J gene TRBJ2-2; 7 nucleotides match TRBD1. This receptor was identified in a man aged 18 to 29 in good health. Some clones in this sample may be carry-over from other donors' samples. What was sequenced was naive CD4+ T cells from PBMCs. Documented subset: CD45RA+ positively selected. In DNA form, the CDR3 reads TGCGCCAGCAGCTTGGGGACAGGTCGGGGGGAGCTGTTTTTT. Translating gives CASSLGTGRGELFF.